The entry below gives a single TCR beta chain sequence along with its context. This entry is derived from a study of memory CD8 T cells in hepatitis C reinfection. As for the study in general: HCV reinfection: RNA-positive following two negative tests at least 60 days apart.

CDR1 SGHTA and CDR2 FQGNSA come from the germline V gene. CDR3 length: 16 residues. The V gene lost 3 bases and the J gene lost 2 bases, with 15 bases spanning the gap. Data came from immunoSEQ multiplex PCR; TCRdb stores just in-frame clones and leaves some out. There are about 46,000 clones in the sample; 85% to 90% occur only once, and 0.72% lies in the top ten. Stated time point: late/post reinfection, 12 to 24 weeks after detection. TCR sequencing was done directly ex vivo on sorted cells, without expansion in vitro. A couple of donors provided sorted CD3+ CD8+ CD45RO- naive CD8 T cells at all three reinfection time points.

This TCR derives from a man aged 18 to 35 with hepatitis C virus infection. This sequence joins TRBV7-2 and TRBJ2-3; D is uncertain. Sequenced sample: naive CD8+ T cells sorted from blood. The CDR3 here is CASSFVGVTNTDTQYF. For the CDR3, the DNA is TGTGCCAGCAGCTTCGTAGGAGTAACGAACACAGATACGCAGTATTTT.